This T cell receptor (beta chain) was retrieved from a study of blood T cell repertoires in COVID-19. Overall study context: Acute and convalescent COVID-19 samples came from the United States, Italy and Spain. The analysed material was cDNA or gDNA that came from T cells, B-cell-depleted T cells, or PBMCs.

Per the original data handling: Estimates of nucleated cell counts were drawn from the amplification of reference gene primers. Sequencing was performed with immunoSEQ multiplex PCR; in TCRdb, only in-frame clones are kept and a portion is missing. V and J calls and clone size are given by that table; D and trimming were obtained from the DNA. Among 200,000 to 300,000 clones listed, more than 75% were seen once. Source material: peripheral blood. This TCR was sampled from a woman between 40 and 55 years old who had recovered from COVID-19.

In DNA form, the CDR3 reads TGCGCCAGCACCCGACTAGCGGCACAAGAGACCCAGTACTTC. Translating gives CASTRLAAQETQYF. V is TRBV10-1 and J is TRBJ2-5, with 9 bases lining up with TRBD2. CDR1 and CDR2 from the germline V gene are WNHNN and SYGVQD (reference sequence). This CDR3 is 14 amino acids long. Trimming at V came to 7 bases and at J to 2 bases, leaving 5 bases not matched to a gene.